The 28 T cell receptor beta chains in this list originate from one sample, sequenced in a study of T cells in Graves' hyperthyroidism and ophthalmopathy. Authors of the study amplified TCR beta CDR3 regions from RNA transcripts. First-round RT-PCR targeting the TCR CDR3 was performed with the HTBI primer set. Via MiXCR, TCRdb re-called the multiplex PCR reads, giving one row per CDR3 protein. Here the sample spans 350,000 to 400,000 distinct CDR3 sequences, 15% being singletons. The sample was blood. These receptors were obtained from a woman aged 30 to 39 with Graves' hyperthyroidism.

This clonotype has more than one count but fewer than ten. This rearrangement joins TRBV10-1 to TRBJ2-1; possible D gene TRBD2, 5 bases. The germline V and J ends were trimmed by 4 bases and 8 bases, with 12 bases remaining between them. The CDR3 contains 13 residues. Germline loops: CDR1 WNHNN, CDR2 SYGVQD (reference sequence). The CDR3 DNA is TGCGCCAGCAGTGTAGGCCCCGGGGATGAGCAGTTCTTC. It encodes CASSVGPGDEQFF.

This clonotype came up many times. This chain connects TRBV3-1 to TRBJ2-1, with D uncertain. V lost 1 base and J lost 2, with 9 bases in between. This CDR3 is built from 15 residues. Germline loops: CDR1 LGHDT, CDR2 YNNKEL (reference sequence). CDR3 in amino acids: CASSQGTGPYNEQFF. CDR3 in DNA: TGTGCCAGCAGCCAAGGGACCGGCCCCTACAATGAGCAGTTCTTC.

The chain couples TRBV5-1 to TRBJ1-4, with D maybe TRBD1 (5 bases). V was pared by 7 bases and J by 0 bases, with 10 bases between. Germline CDR1 SGHRS, CDR2 YFSETQ. CDR3 size: 14 residues. The CDR3 coding sequence is TGCGCCAGCGCGGGGCCCCCAACTAATGAAAAACTGTTTTTT. Encoded protein: CASAGPPTNEKLFF.

The chain couples TRBV28 to TRBJ2-2; 7 positions match TRBD1. The CDR3 has 17 amino acids. With V trimmed by 4 bases and J by 2 bases, 10 bases remained unmatched. CDR1 and CDR2 from the germline V gene are MDHEN and SYDVKM. DNA of the CDR3: TGTGCCAGCAGTTACCCCACCGGGACAGCTAACACCGGGGAGCTGTTTTTT. This gives the protein CASSYPTGTANTGELFF.

This chain uses TRBV7-9 with TRBJ1-1; no clear D gene. V dropped 1 base and J dropped 5 bases, with 11 bases sitting between them. The CDR3 has 14 amino acids. The germline V gene encodes CDR1 SEHNR and CDR2 FQNEAQ (reference sequence). DNA for the CDR3: TGTGCCAGCAGCTTAGACTCAGCTAATACTGAAGCTTTCTTT. Translation gives CASSLDSANTEAFF.

In its sample, this clonotype was seen a few times. The genes are TRBV4-1 and TRBJ2-7, with 8 nucleotides matching TRBD2. This CDR3 spans 16 amino acids. Germline loops: CDR1 MGHRA, CDR2 YSYEKL. Trimming cost V 1 base and J 3 bases; bases outside gene matches: 8. This chain's CDR3 is CASSQGLGGRFYEQYF. The CDR3 coding sequence is TGCGCCAGCAGCCAAGGACTTGGCGGGAGGTTCTACGAGCAGTACTTC.

To note about this clonotype: This may come from a read error, since a much larger clone is one base off. The chain couples TRBV18 to TRBJ2-7; 7 bases align to TRBD1. The CDR3 covers 15 residues. Germline values: CDR1 KGHSH, CDR2 LQKENI. The CDR3 is CASTPTGDRYYEQYF. CDR3 sequence (DNA): TGTGCCAGCACACCTACTGGGGACAGATATTACGAGCAGTACTTC.

The V gene is TRBV6-1, the J gene TRBJ2-7; 13 nucleotides line up with TRBD2. Germline lookup yields CDR1 MNHNS and CDR2 SASEGT. The trim removed 6 bases at V and 3 bases at J, leaving 8 bases unmatched. CDR3 length equals 16 residues. The CDR3 reads CASSTGTSGTVYEQYF. For the CDR3, the DNA is TGTGCCAGCAGCACCGGGACTAGCGGGACGGTCTACGAGCAGTACTTC.

The chain joins TRBV14 to TRBJ2-5; D is uncertain. V was clipped by 4 bases and J by 1 base, with 16 bases between them. The CDR3 sequence is 16 residues long. Looked up from germline, CDR1 is SGHDN and CDR2 is FVKESK. CDR3 in amino acids: CASSPLGTETQETQYF. The CDR3 nucleotides are TGTGCCAGCAGCCCCTTAGGAACCGAGACCCAAGAGACCCAGTACTTC.

This clonotype was seen many times. The rearrangement joins TRBV3-1 to TRBJ2-5; D unresolved. This CDR3 has 12 residues. Germline loops: CDR1 LGHDT, CDR2 YNNKEL (reference sequence). V was pared by 0 bases and J by 6 bases, with 5 bases between. The CDR3 sequence is CASSQDRKTQYF. The CDR3 nucleotides are TGTGCCAGCAGCCAAGATCGGAAGACCCAGTACTTC.

This clonotype has ten or more counts. The V and J genes are TRBV3-1 and TRBJ2-1; weak D call: TRBD2 (7 bases). Germline V lookup: CDR1 LGHDT, CDR2 YNNKEL (reference sequence). Between the trimmed V and J ends, which lost 3 bases and 10 bases, there was a span of 13 bases. The CDR3 runs 13 residues. For the CDR3, the DNA is TGTGCCAGCAGCCAGGGGGGGCAGAACGAGCAGTTCTTC. As protein: CASSQGGQNEQFF.

The table lists this clonotype with many counts. This chain uses TRBV20-1 with TRBJ2-3; 10 nucleotides agree with TRBD2. The CDR3 spans 14 residues. Germline CDR1 is DFQATT and CDR2 is SNEGSKA (reference sequence). The trim removed 6 bases at V and 4 bases at J, leaving 7 bases unmatched. The CDR3 loop reads CSARLAGVSDTQYF. CDR3 DNA sequence: TGCAGTGCAAGGCTAGCGGGAGTTTCAGATACGCAGTATTTT.

V is TRBV18 and J is TRBJ1-3; D gene ambiguous. With 1 base removed from V and 1 base from J, the gap between germline ends came to 8 bases. CDR1 and CDR2 (germline): KGHSH, LQKENI. This CDR3 is built from 15 residues. The chain's CDR3 is CASSPRGTSGNTIYF. The CDR3 coding sequence is TGTGCCAGCTCACCACGGGGAACGTCTGGAAACACCATATATTTT.

Remarks on this clonotype: This may be a read error: a much more frequent sequence differs by one nucleotide. The V and J genes are TRBV18 and TRBJ2-3; 9 bases align to TRBD2. The CDR3 loop spans 17 amino acids. CDR1 is KGHSH, CDR2 LQKENI, per germline. V trimming: 4 bases; J trimming: 3 bases; junction bases outside the gene matches: 11. This CDR3 reads CASSRDSGLASTDTQYF. The CDR3 DNA sequence: TGTGCCAGCTCACGCGACTCGGGACTAGCCTCTACAGATACGCAGTATTTT. Using reference TRBV18 and TRBJ2-3 for the parts outside the CDR3, the full variable domain is NAGVMQNPRHLVRRRGQEARLRCSPMKGHSHVYWYRQLPEEGLKFMVYLQKENIIDESGMPKERFSAEFPKEGPSILRIQQVVRGDSAAYFCASSRDSGLASTDTQYFGPGTRLTVL.

This clonotype has more than one count but fewer than ten. The chain joins TRBV7-9 to TRBJ2-1, with D hard to call. CDR3 length: 13 amino acids. CDR1 SEHNR and CDR2 FQNEAQ come from the germline V gene (reference sequence). V lost 4 bases to trimming and J lost 9 bases, with 13 bases between them. CDR3 coding DNA: TGTGCCAGCAGCTCAGATGTGCTTGGTGAGCAGTTCTTC. Translating it yields CASSSDVLGEQFF.

This clonotype was seen only a few times. The J gene is TRBJ1-1, the V gene TRBV12-3 or TRBV12-4; the D gene is possibly TRBD1 (5 bases). Trimming cost V 6 bases and J 5 bases, with 13 bases left between them. This CDR3 region has 13 residues. The CDR3 loop reads CASSTGVWTEAFF. Here the CDR3 DNA reads TGTGCCAGCAGCACAGGAGTTTGGACTGAAGCTTTCTTT.

In its sample, this clonotype was seen many times. The chain couples TRBV30 to TRBJ2-1, with TRBD2 identical over 11 bases. Per the germline V gene, CDR1 is GTSNPN and CDR2 is SVGIG (reference sequence). The CDR3 is made up of 12 amino acids. V gave up 3 bases and J gave up 8 bases; unmatched junction bases: 0. CDR3 protein: CAWRLAGDEQFF. For the CDR3, the DNA is TGTGCCTGGAGACTAGCGGGAGATGAGCAGTTCTTC.

The V and J genes are TRBV10-1 and TRBJ2-7; 7 nucleotides match TRBD2. The CDR3 has 10 residues. CDR1 and CDR2 (germline): WNHNN, SYGVQD (reference sequence). J gave up 6 bases and V 7 bases, and 0 bases lay outside the gene matches. This CDR3 reads CASTGGEQYF. The CDR3 nucleotides read TGCGCCAGCACGGGGGGCGAGCAGTACTTC.

This chain uses TRBV7-9 with TRBJ2-5; possibly TRBD1 for D (6 bases). Trimming removed 5 bases at V and 1 base at J, with 14 bases between. This CDR3 comprises 15 residues. Germline CDR1 SEHNR, CDR2 FQNEAQ (reference sequence). CDR3 bases: TGTGCCAGCAGCACCTTACAGGGAAGCCAAGAGACCCAGTACTTC. Translated, it gives CASSTLQGSQETQYF.

A few counts support this clonotype. The chain is built from TRBV7-8 and TRBJ2-3; 7 positions match TRBD1. CDR1 and CDR2 (germline): SGHVS, FQNEAQ. The length of the CDR3 is 15 residues. Unmatched junction bases numbered 5, after V lost 5 bases and J lost 0 bases. CDR3 nucleotides: TGTGCCAGCAGCGGAGGACAGGCGAGCACAGATACGCAGTATTTT. Translated: CASSGGQASTDTQYF. Supplemented by reference TRBV7-8 and TRBJ2-3, the full variable domain reads GAGVSQSPRYKVAKRGQDVALRCDPISGHVSLFWYQQALGQGPEFLTYFQNEAQLDKSGLPSDRFFAERPEGSVSTLKIQRTQQEDSAVYLCASSGGQASTDTQYFGPGTRLTVL.

This clonotype was seen a few times. The J gene is TRBJ1-2, the V gene TRBV20-1; TRBD1 matches at 10 bases. CDR3 length: 14 amino acids. Germline lookup yields CDR1 DFQATT and CDR2 SNEGSKA (reference sequence). J lost 6 bases, V lost 3 bases, and 7 bases had no gene match. The CDR3 region is CSASTGTGAHGYTF. The CDR3 DNA reads as TGCAGTGCTAGTACCGGGACAGGGGCCCATGGCTACACCTTC.

This clonotype has just a few counts. The V and J genes are TRBV6-1 and TRBJ2-5, with no clear D. V gave up 10 bases and J gave up 4 bases, with 10 bases separating them. Germline V gene lookup returns CDR1 MNHNS and CDR2 SASEGT. There are 11 residues in the CDR3. The chain's CDR3 is CAIRSVETQYF. The CDR3 DNA reads TGTGCCATCCGGTCGGTAGAGACCCAGTACTTC.

This clonotype was found many times. The rearrangement uses TRBV10-3 and TRBJ2-7, with TRBD2 identical over 10 bases. The germline V gene encodes CDR1 ENHRY and CDR2 SYGVKD. The trim removed 4 bases at V and 2 bases at J, leaving 8 bases unmatched. CDR3 length: 16 residues. CDR3 amino acids: CAISGQLAGAAYEQYF. The CDR3 DNA sequence: TGTGCCATCAGTGGGCAGCTAGCGGGAGCCGCCTACGAGCAGTACTTC.

This clonotype was seen many times. CDR3 DNA: TGTGCCAGCAGGAGTGGACTAGCGGGATTAACAGAGACCCAGTACTTC. Protein: CASRSGLAGLTETQYF. The chain joins TRBV27 to TRBJ2-5, with 12 bases aligning to TRBD2. V lost 6 bases, J lost 4 bases, and 9 bases stayed unmatched. CDR3 length: 16 amino acids. The germline CDR1 and CDR2 sequences are MNHEY and SMNVEV (reference sequence).

At least ten counts were recorded for this clonotype. J is TRBJ2-1 and V is TRBV6-1; no clear D. Germline CDR1 reads MNHNS; CDR2 reads SASEGT. The length of the CDR3 is 15 residues. Trimming took 1 base from V and 0 from J, leaving 7 bases between them. The CDR3 loop is CASSEDASSYNEQFF. Here the CDR3 DNA reads TGTGCCAGCAGTGAAGACGCAAGCTCCTACAATGAGCAGTTCTTC.

This clonotype was recorded at least ten times. The chain employs TRBV28 and TRBJ1-2; no reliable D call. V lost 2 bases, J lost 2 bases, and 9 bases lay in between. The CDR3 runs 14 residues. Germline CDR1 and CDR2: MDHEN and SYDVKM. The CDR3 is CASSLIVPNYGYTF. CDR3 DNA sequence: TGTGCCAGCAGTTTAATCGTCCCCAACTATGGCTACACCTTC.

This clonotype was seen many times. This sequence joins TRBV18 and TRBJ1-1; D may be TRBD1 (6 bases). The CDR3 spans 14 residues. V was shortened by 8 bases and J by 1 base, with 14 bases between the two germline ends. The germline V gene encodes CDR1 KGHSH and CDR2 LQKENI. CDR3 sequence: CASPRTAGNTEAFF. The CDR3 DNA is TGTGCCAGCCCTCGGACAGCAGGGAACACTGAAGCTTTCTTT.

This clonotype came up many times. The chain employs TRBV28 and TRBJ1-6; D gene unclear. Per germline, CDR1 MDHEN and CDR2 SYDVKM. The CDR3 length is 15 residues. Trimming removed 6 bases at V and 8 bases at J, with 17 bases between. The CDR3 loop reads CASRGSGRADSPLHF. CDR3 in DNA: TGTGCCAGCAGAGGGAGCGGGAGGGCGGATTCACCCCTCCACTTT.